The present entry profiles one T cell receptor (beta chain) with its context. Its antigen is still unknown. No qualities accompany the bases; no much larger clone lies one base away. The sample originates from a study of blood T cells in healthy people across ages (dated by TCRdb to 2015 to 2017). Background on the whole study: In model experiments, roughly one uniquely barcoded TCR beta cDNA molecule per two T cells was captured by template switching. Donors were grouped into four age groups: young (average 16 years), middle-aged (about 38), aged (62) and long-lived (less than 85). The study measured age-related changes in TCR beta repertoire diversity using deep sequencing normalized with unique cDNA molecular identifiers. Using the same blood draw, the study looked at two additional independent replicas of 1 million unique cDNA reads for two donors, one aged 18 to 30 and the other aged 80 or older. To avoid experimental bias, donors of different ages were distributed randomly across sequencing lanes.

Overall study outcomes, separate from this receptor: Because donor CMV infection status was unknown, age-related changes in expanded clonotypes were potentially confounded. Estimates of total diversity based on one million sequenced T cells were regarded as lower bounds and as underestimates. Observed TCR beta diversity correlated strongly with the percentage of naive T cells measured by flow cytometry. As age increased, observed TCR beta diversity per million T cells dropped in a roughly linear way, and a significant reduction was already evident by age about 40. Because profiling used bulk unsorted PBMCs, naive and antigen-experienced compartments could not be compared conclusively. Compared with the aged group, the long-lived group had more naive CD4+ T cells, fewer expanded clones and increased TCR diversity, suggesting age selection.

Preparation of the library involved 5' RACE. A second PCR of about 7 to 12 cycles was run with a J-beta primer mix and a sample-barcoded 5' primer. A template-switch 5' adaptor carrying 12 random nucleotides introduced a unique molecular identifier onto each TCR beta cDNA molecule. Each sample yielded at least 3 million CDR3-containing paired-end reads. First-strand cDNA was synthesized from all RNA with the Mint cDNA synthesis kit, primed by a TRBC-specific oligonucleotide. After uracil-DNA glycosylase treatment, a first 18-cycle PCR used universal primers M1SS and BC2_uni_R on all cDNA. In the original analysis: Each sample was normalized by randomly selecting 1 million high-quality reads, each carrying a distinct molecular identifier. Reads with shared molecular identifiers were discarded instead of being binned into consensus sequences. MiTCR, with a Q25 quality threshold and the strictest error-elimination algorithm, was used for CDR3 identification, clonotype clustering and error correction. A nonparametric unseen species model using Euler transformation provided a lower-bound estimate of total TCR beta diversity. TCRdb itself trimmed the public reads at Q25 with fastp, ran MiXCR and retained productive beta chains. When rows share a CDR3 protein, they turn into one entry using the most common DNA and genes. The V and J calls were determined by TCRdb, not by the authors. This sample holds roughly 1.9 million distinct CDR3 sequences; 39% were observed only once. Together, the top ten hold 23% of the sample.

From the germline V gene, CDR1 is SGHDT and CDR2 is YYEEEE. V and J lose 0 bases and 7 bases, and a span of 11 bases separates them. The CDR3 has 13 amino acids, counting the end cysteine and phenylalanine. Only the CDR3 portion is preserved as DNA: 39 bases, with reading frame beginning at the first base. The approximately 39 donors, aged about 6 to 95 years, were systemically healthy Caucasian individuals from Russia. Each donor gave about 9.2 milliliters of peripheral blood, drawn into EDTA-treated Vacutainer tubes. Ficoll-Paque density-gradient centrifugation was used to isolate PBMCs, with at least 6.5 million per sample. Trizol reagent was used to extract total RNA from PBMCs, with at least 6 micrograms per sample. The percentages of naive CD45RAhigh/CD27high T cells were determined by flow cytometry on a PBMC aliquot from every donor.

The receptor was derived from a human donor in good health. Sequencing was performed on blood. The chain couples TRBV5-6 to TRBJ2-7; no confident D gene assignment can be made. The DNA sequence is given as TGTGCCAGCAGCTTGGTCTACGGGCAGGAGCAGTACTTC. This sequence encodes CASSLVYGQEQYF.